This section outlines one T cell receptor (beta chain) sequence together with its context. The CDR3 consists of 15 residues. Germline values: CDR1 SGHRS, CDR2 YFSETQ. Trimming left V 7 bases short and J 2 bases short, with 18 bases between. Produced via immunoSEQ multiplex PCR; TCRdb's table is partial and in-frame only. The repertoire holds some 45,000 clones, with 65% to 90% as singletons. This specimen belongs to a study of STAT5B mutations in CD4+ large granular lymphocyte leukemia. The chain combines TRBV5-1 with TRBJ1-1; D gene ambiguous. The source material was CD4+ T cells from blood buffy coats. The receptor comes from a human donor in good health. DNA of the CDR3: TGCGCCAGCTCCAATCTTCAGGAGGGTAACACTGAAGCTTTCTTT. Amino acids: CASSNLQEGNTEAFF.